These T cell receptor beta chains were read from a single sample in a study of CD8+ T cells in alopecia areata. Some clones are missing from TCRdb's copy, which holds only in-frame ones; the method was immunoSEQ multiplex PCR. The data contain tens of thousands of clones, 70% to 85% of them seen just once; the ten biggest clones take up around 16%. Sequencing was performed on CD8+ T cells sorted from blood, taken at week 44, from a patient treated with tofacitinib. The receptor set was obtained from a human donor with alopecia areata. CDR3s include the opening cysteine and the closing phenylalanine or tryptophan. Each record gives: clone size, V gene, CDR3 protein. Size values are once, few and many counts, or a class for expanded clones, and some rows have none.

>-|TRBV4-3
CASSQDSGGVYGYTF
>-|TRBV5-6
CASSSGPSSSYEQYF
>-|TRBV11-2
CASRLGGTLQYF
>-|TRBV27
CASSGRTGDNEQFF
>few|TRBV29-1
CSVSTKLDTQYF
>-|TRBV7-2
CASSPKGQGSFAFF
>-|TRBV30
CAWSPGGARDTQYF
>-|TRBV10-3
CAIKTGDTEAFF
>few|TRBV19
CASSIVQGSNQPQHF
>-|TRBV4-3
CASGDANEKLFF
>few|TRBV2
CASRDSSYEQYF
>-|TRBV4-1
CASSQEGSGGINEQFF
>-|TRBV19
CASSAQDRTSYNEQFF
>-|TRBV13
CASSSQGNSPLHF
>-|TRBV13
CASSLPRGSNYGYTF
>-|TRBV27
CASSYLRDSNTGELFF
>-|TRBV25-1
CASVWNTEAFF
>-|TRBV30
CAGKDRSSYEQYF
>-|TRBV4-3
CASSQGRAYEQYF
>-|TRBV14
CASSQATNYGYTF
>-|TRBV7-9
CASTPQGTYLYEQFF
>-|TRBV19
CASSMAGQGIHEQFF
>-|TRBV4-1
CASSQDTGGSPLHF
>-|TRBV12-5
CASGLENTEAFF
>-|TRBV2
CASSETLPRGEPQHF
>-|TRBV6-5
CASSYYREGATEAFF
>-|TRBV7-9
CASSLQGGDEQYF
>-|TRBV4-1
CASSQGPSTDTQYF
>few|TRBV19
CASRATGFFYNEQFF
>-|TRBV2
CASTEGSGGANVLTF
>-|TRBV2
CASIVTVQETQYF
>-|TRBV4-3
CASSQEWTSGGVQETQYF
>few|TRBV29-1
CSVADRKNGYGYTF
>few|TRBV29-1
CSVVRGISGELFF
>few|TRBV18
CASSPRGTGENEKLFF
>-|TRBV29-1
CSVYPPDRGNPEAFF
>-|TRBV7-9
CASSYEAPDRGFF
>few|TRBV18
CASSPYDRASDTQYF
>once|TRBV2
CASSHNKGEGQGDEYGYTF
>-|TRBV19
CASSNLDTQYF
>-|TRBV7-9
CASSPRGISTDTQYF
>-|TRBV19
CASSPGLEYEQYF